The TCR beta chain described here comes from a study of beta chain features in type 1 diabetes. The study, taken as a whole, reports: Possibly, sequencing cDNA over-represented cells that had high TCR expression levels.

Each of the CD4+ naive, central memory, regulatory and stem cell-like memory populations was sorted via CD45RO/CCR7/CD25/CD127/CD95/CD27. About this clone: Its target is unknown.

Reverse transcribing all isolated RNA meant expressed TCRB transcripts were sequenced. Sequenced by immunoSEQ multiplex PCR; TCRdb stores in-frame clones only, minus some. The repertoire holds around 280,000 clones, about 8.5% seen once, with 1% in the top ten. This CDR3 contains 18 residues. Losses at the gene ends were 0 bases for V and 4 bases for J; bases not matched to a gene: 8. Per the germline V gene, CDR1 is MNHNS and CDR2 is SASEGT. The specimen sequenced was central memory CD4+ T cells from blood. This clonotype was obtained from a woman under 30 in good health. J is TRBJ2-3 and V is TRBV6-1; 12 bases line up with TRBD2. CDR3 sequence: CASSEATLAGGRADTQYF. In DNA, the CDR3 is TGTGCCAGCAGTGAAGCTACACTAGCGGGAGGTCGGGCAGATACGCAGTATTTT.